The 15 T cell receptor beta chains reported below all come from one sample, sequenced in a study of CD8+CD57+ T cells in acquired aplastic anemia. TCR beta VDJ and CDR3 profiles were obtained from a genomic DNA template. From the reads, TCRdb called clonotypes with MiXCR, one entry per CDR3 protein. The sample consists of around 180,000 distinct CDR3 sequences, about three fifths of them appearing once. Sequenced sample: sorted CD4+, CD8+, or CD8+CD57+ T cells (not recorded which) from PBMCs. The receptors were gathered from a human donor with severe aplastic anemia or a healthy control (not recorded which).

The rearrangement links TRBV20-1 to TRBJ2-1; 14 bases map to TRBD2. Unmatched junction bases numbered 10, after V lost 0 bases and J lost 15 bases. Looked up from germline, CDR1 is DFQATT and CDR2 is SNEGSKA (reference sequence). CDR3 length: 15 residues. CDR3 protein: CSARDPGLAGEVPFF. The DNA for the CDR3 is TGCAGTGCTAGAGATCCGGGACTAGCGGGAGAAGTGCCGTTCTTC.

The CDR3: CASSFRTGQETQYF. The DNA for the CDR3 is TGTGCCAGCAGCTTCCGGACAGGGCAAGAGACCCAGTACTTC. J is TRBJ2-5 and V is TRBV7-2, with 8 bases fitting TRBD1. The J segment lost 2 bases and the V segment lost 3 bases, leaving 2 bases of the junction unmatched. Germline lookup yields CDR1 SGHTA and CDR2 FQGNSA. The CDR3 extends over 14 amino acids.

Regarding this clonotype: Germline is not matched at one junction end, which may reflect a read error. The CDR3 DNA reads TGTGCTAGCAGCTTACGGGAGGATCAGCCCCAGCATTTT. Translated, it gives CASSLREDQPQHF. The chain uses TRBV7-8 and TRBJ1-5; D call uncertain. The CDR3 has 13 residues. Germline V gene lookup returns CDR1 SGHVS and CDR2 FQNEAQ.

On this clonotype: The junction departs from germline at one end; a sequencing error may be responsible. This rearrangement joins TRBV7-3 to TRBJ2-7; tentatively, D is TRBD2 (6 bases). The CDR3 is 12 residues long. Germline CDR1 SGHTA, CDR2 FQGTGA. DNA of the CDR3: TGTGTCAGCGGGCCGGGGATGGGGGAGCAGCACTTC. It translates to CVSGPGMGEQHF.

This clonotype showed up just a few times. The rearrangement links TRBV20-1 to TRBJ2-7, with a tentative D call TRBD2 (5 bases). Germline V CDR1 and CDR2: DFQATT, SNEGSKA (reference sequence). This CDR3 comprises 14 residues. V gave up 1 base and J gave up 1 base, with 11 bases separating them. The CDR3 DNA reads as TGCAGTGCTAGAGTGGGTAGCGCGTCCTACGAGCAGTACGTC. Translation: CSARVGSASYEQYV.

This clonotype has a handful of counts. The gene calls are TRBV28 and TRBJ2-3; 9 positions match TRBD1. The V and J ends lost 5 bases and 4 bases, in that order; junction bases with no gene match: 10. There are 16 residues in the CDR3. Looked up from germline, CDR1 is MDHEN and CDR2 is SYDVKM. CDR3 region: CASSQGTGHQSDTQYF. The CDR3 nucleotides are TGTGCCAGCAGTCAGGGGACAGGGCATCAGTCAGATACGCAGTATTTT.

This clonotype was counted between two and nine times. This rearrangement joins TRBV20-1 to TRBJ2-3; D is tentatively TRBD1 or TRBD2 (5 bases each). This CDR3 is built from 12 residues. Germline CDR1 and CDR2: DFQATT and SNEGSKA (reference sequence). V lost 3 bases, J lost 4 bases, and 8 bases lay in between. CDR3 bases: TGCAGTGCTAGTGGGGGTGCAGATACGCAGTATTTT. Translation gives CSASGGADTQYF.

To note about this clonotype: A much larger clonotype is one base distant, so this may be a read error. V and J are TRBV6-1 and TRBJ2-5; D unresolved. Germline loops: CDR1 MNHNS, CDR2 SASEGT. Trimming left V 2 bases short and J 6 bases short, with 4 bases between. The CDR3 extends over 11 amino acids. CDR3 bases: TGTGCCAGCAGTGAATTACAGACCCAGTACTTC. It codes for CASSELQTQYF.

The chain carries TRBV7-6 and TRBJ2-1; 9 nucleotides agree with TRBD2. The CDR3 has 16 residues. J lost 2 bases, V lost 5 bases, and 7 bases had no gene match. Germline lookup yields CDR1 SGHVS and CDR2 FNYEAQ. CDR3 protein: CASSLSGGTPYNEQFF. The CDR3 coding sequence is TGTGCCAGCAGCCTTAGCGGGGGCACCCCCTACAATGAGCAGTTCTTC.

This chain joins TRBV24-1 and TRBJ1-1; D not certain. CDR3 length: 13 residues. CDR1 is KGHDR, CDR2 SFDVKD, per germline. V lost 3 bases and J lost 2, with 6 bases in between. The CDR3 reads CATSDDRNTEAFF. The CDR3 DNA follows: TGTGCCACCAGTGATGACCGCAACACTGAAGCTTTCTTT.

The chain links TRBV20-1 to TRBJ2-7; no definite D call. In germline, CDR1 is DFQATT, CDR2 SNEGSKA (reference sequence). The CDR3 is 13 amino acids. The V end was cut by 5 bases, the J end by 4 bases, with 15 bases between. CDR3: CSALRDTTYEQYF. In DNA form, the CDR3 reads TGCAGTGCTCTCAGAGACACTACTTACGAGCAGTACTTC.

The CDR3 DNA reads TGCAGTGCTAGAGATCCAGGACGCGAGCAGTACTTC. It translates to CSARDPGREQYF. V gene TRBV20-1 combines with J gene TRBJ2-7; no clear D. Germline V gene lookup returns CDR1 DFQATT and CDR2 SNEGSKA (reference sequence). The CDR3 has 12 residues. The V end lost 0 bases, the J end lost 6 bases, and 9 bases lay between the germline ends.

This chain uses TRBV25-1 with TRBJ2-7; TRBD1 agrees at 7 bases. This CDR3 spans 14 amino acids. After removal of 10 bases from V and 0 bases from J, the junction contained 9 bases not matched to a gene. The germline CDR1 and CDR2 sequences are MGHDK and SYGVNS. The CDR3 sequence is CATADRSSSYEQYF. The CDR3 region has the DNA TGTGCCACCGCGGACAGGTCGAGCTCCTACGAGCAGTACTTC.

In this sample, this clonotype turned up a few times. The rearrangement links TRBV7-9 to TRBJ2-5; D is possibly TRBD1 (6 bases). CDR1 SEHNR and CDR2 FQNEAQ come from the germline V gene (reference sequence). Trimming left V 5 bases short and J 5 bases short, with 9 bases between. The CDR3 has 12 amino acids. In DNA, the CDR3 is TGTGCCAGCAGCCTCGACAGGGAGACCCAGTACTTC. Translating it yields CASSLDRETQYF.

The rearrangement uses TRBV25-1 and TRBJ2-3; the D is unclear. This CDR3 has 15 amino acids. Germline V gene sequence: CDR1 MGHDK, CDR2 SYGVNS. V dropped 0 bases and J dropped 0 bases, with 7 bases sitting between them. CDR3 sequence (DNA): TGTGCCAGCAGTGAATACGGGCGGAGCACAGATACGCAGTATTTT. It yields the protein CASSEYGRSTDTQYF.